Listed here is a single T cell receptor (beta chain). Its matching antigen is unknown. Germline CDR1 and CDR2: SGHTA and FQGTGA. The CDR3 sequence is 14 residues long. V gave up 0 bases and J gave up 6 bases, with 9 bases separating them. The data are from a study of cytomegalovirus exposure and HLA in healthy donors. General study findings and limits: Specificity for CMV antigens was confirmed in vitro for three of the CMV-associated chains. Later genetic work tied a missense DCLRE1C variant to beta-chain V and J trimming. There were some V segments, including TRBV6-2 and TRBV6-3, excluded as indistinguishable.

60 Vbeta and 13 Jbeta primers were used in PCR. This table comes from immunoSEQ multiplex PCR, and its TCRdb copy is limited to in-frame clones, with some not included. The table shows about 110,000 clones, with nearly 75% occurring only once. The sequencing input was PBMCs. The clonotype comes from a man aged 25-45 years in good health and CMV-seropositive. The V call is TRBV7-3, the J call TRBJ2-1, with D perhaps matching TRBD2 (6 bases). This CDR3 reads CASSLTGGSNEQFF. Written as DNA, the CDR3 is TGTGCCAGCAGCTTAACCGGGGGAAGCAATGAGCAGTTCTTC.